These 5 T cell receptor beta chains share one sample of origin, sequenced in a study of blood T cell repertoires in COVID-19. Sequencing used immunoSEQ multiplex PCR; TCRdb keeps in-frame clones, though not all of them. Of some 260,000 clones listed, under 95% were seen once; the top ten hold 1.9%. The sequenced sample was PBMCs or T cells enriched from blood (not recorded which). All receptors derive from a woman between 18 and 30 years old who had recovered from COVID-19.

In nucleotides, the CDR3 is TGTGCCAGCTCACCATTTAGCCAGGGATCCAAGAACACCGGGGAGCTGTTTTTT. It translates to CASSPFSQGSKNTGELFF. V gene TRBV18 combines with J gene TRBJ2-2, with D possibly matching TRBD1 (5 bases). Germline CDR1 reads KGHSH; CDR2 reads LQKENI. V was cut by 2 bases and J by 1 base, with 17 bases left in between. This CDR3 contains 18 residues. Full variable domain (rest looked up from reference TRBV18 and TRBJ2-2): NAGVMQNPRHLVRRRGQEARLRCSPMKGHSHVYWYRQLPEEGLKFMVYLQKENIIDESGMPKERFSAEFPKEGPSILRIQQVVRGDSAAYFCASSPFSQGSKNTGELFFGEGSRLTVL.

CDR3 DNA: TGTGCCAGCAGCCCCGGGGGCGGGGGCTACAATTCACCCCTCCACTTT. This sequence encodes CASSPGGGGYNSPLHF. This chain connects TRBV5-4 to TRBJ1-6; tentative D call: TRBD1 (6 bases). CDR3 length: 16 residues. Germline V CDR1 and CDR2: SGHNT, YYREEE (reference sequence). V was trimmed by 4 bases and J by 7 bases, leaving 18 bases between them.

J is TRBJ2-2 and V is TRBV4-3, with 8 bases identical to TRBD1. CDR1 and CDR2 from the germline V gene are LGHNA and YSLEER. V lost 0 bases and J lost 6; bases outside the gene matches: 9. The CDR3 runs 17 residues. The CDR3 nucleotides are TGCGCCAGCAGCCAAGATAGGGGCAGGGGGCAAGCCGGGGAGCTGTTTTTT. Translated: CASSQDRGRGQAGELFF.

The chain uses TRBV4-1 and TRBJ2-7; the match to TRBD2 covers 9 bases. The junction had 5 bases not matched to a gene; V was cut back by 2 bases and J by 0 bases. The V gene's germline CDR1 is MGHRA and CDR2 YSYEKL. The CDR3 totals 16 residues. CDR3 sequence: CASSQPTSGSSYEQYF. In DNA form, the CDR3 reads TGCGCCAGCAGCCAACCGACTAGCGGAAGCTCCTACGAGCAGTACTTC.

V is TRBV7-8 and J is TRBJ2-3; 10 positions agree with TRBD2. There are 19 residues in the CDR3. Germline lookup yields CDR1 SGHVS and CDR2 FQNEAQ. The V segment lost 6 bases and the J segment 7 bases; nucleotides outside the gene matches: 22. CDR3 DNA sequence: TGTGCCAGCAGTCTGGCGGCAATTGCGGCTAGCGGGAGTTCGAATACGCAGTATTTT. Its translation is CASSLAAIAASGSSNTQYF.